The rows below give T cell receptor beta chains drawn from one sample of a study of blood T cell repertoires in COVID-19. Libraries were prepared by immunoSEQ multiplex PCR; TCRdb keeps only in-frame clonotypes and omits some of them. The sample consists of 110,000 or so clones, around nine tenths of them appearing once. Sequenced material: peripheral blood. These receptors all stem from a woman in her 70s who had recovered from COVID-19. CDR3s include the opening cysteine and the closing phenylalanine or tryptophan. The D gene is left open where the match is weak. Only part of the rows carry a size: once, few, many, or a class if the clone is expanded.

CSVERVQGSEKLFF TGCAGCGTTGAAAGGGTACAGGGGAGCGAAAAACTGTTTTTT . TRBV29-1 TRBD1 TRBJ1-4
CASSPRTVQETQYF TGTGCCAGCTCACCCCGGACAGTTCAAGAGACCCAGTACTTC . TRBV18 . TRBJ2-5
CASSLGTGDGYTF TGTGCCAGCAGTTTAGGGACAGGGGATGGCTACACCTTC . TRBV12-3/TRBV12-4 TRBD1 TRBJ1-2
CASSFPGSGNTIYF TGTGCCAGCAGCTTTCCGGGGTCTGGAAACACCATATATTTT . TRBV13 . TRBJ1-3
CASSLGATSNQPQHF TGTGCCAGCAGCTTAGGGGCGACTAGCAATCAGCCCCAGCATTTT . TRBV7-2 . TRBJ1-5
CASPGLAEGDTQYF TGTGCCAGCCCGGGACTAGCGGAAGGCGATACGCAGTATTTT . TRBV2 TRBD2 TRBJ2-3
CASSHTSGSSYNEQFF TGTGCCAGCAGCCACACTAGCGGGAGCTCCTACAATGAGCAGTTCTTC . TRBV7-3 TRBD2 TRBJ2-1
CATGRGSNQPQHF TGTGCCACTGGGCGGGGGAGCAATCAGCCCCAGCATTTT once TRBV11-2 . TRBJ1-5
CATSRDRRSNQPQHF TGTGCCACCAGCAGAGATCGGCGGAGCAATCAGCCCCAGCATTTT . TRBV15 . TRBJ1-5
CASNTHGGTEAFF TGTGCCAGCAACACGCACGGGGGCACTGAAGCTTTCTTT . TRBV12-3/TRBV12-4 . TRBJ1-1
CSSGEKNEQFF TGCAGTTCCGGGGAGAAGAATGAGCAGTTCTTC . TRBV20-1 . TRBJ2-1
CASSQDLAGARRTGELFF TGCGCCAGCAGCCAAGATCTCGCGGGGGCCCGGCGCACCGGGGAGCTGTTTTTT . TRBV4-3 . TRBJ2-2
CASSQGRQFF TGCGCCAGCAGCCAAGGTAGGCAGTTCTTC . TRBV4-3 . TRBJ2-1
CASSPQGLVASGSTDTQYF TGTGCCAGCAGCCCCCAGGGACTCGTGGCTAGCGGGAGTACAGATACGCAGTATTTT . TRBV7-6 TRBD2 TRBJ2-3
CASSRDWEPETQYF TGTGCCAGCAGCCGGGATTGGGAGCCAGAGACCCAGTACTTC once TRBV14 . TRBJ2-5
CAARAGSPYNEQFF TGTGCCGCGAGGGCGGGATCACCCTACAATGAGCAGTTCTTC . TRBV10-3 . TRBJ2-1
CASRPGQGRYEQYF TGTGCCAGCAGGCCGGGACAGGGGCGCTACGAGCAGTACTTC . TRBV4-2 TRBD1 TRBJ2-7
CASSLYSGSSDTQYF TGCGCCAGCAGCTTGTACAGCGGGAGCTCAGATACGCAGTATTTT . TRBV5-1 TRBD2 TRBJ2-3
CASSLTVETQYF TGTGCCAGCAGCTTAACAGTAGAGACCCAGTACTTC . TRBV11-2 . TRBJ2-5
CASSRDSYQPQHF TGTGCCAGCAGCCGGGACAGCTATCAGCCCCAGCATTTT . TRBV12-3/TRBV12-4 TRBD1 TRBJ1-5
CASRGRDSYEQYF TGTGCCAGCAGGGGGAGGGACTCCTACGAGCAGTACTTC . TRBV12-3/TRBV12-4 TRBD2 TRBJ2-7
CAWSPGLAGGETQYF TGTGCCTGGAGCCCCGGACTAGCGGGGGGGGAGACCCAGTACTTC . TRBV30 TRBD2 TRBJ2-5